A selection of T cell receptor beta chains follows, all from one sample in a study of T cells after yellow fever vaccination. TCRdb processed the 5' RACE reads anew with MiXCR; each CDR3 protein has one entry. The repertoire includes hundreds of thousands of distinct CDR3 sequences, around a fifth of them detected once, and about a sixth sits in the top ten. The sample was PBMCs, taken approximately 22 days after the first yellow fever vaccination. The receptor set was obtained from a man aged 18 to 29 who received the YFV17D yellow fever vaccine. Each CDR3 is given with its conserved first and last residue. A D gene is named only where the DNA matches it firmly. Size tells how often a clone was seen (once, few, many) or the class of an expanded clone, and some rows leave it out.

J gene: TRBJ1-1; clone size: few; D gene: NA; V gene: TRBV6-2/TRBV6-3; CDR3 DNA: TGTGCCAGCAGTTTCCCCGCCTTGGGATTCACTGAAGCTTTCTTT; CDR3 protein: CASSFPALGFTEAFF
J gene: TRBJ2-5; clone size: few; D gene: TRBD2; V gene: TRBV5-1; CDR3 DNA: TGCGCCAGCAGCTCCCCGGGGGGTAGAGAGACCCAGTACTTC; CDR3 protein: CASSSPGGRETQYF
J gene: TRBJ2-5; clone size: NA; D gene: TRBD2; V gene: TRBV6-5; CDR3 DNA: TGTGCCAGCAGTTACCTTCGGAGATGGGGGGGAGAGACCCAGTACTTC; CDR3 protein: CASSYLRRWGGETQYF
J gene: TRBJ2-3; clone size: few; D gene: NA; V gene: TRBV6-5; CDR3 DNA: TGTGCCACACTTCTAGGAGATACGCAGTATTTT; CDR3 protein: CATLLGDTQYF
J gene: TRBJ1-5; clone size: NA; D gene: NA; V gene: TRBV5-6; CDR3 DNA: TGTGCCAGCAGCCGCGACGGGGCAGTTTGGCCCCAGCATTTT; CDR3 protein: CASSRDGAVWPQHF
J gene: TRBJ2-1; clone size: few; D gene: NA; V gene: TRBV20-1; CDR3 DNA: TGCAGTGCTAGAGTTGGGCTAGCGAGGAATGAGCAGTTCTTC; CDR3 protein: CSARVGLARNEQFF
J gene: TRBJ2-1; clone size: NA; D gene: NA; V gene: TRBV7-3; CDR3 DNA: TGTGCCAGCAGCGCATTATCGGGTAACAATGAGCAGTTCTTC; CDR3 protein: CASSALSGNNEQFF
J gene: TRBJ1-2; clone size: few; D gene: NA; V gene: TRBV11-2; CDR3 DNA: TGTGCCAGCACGACGCCAGTGTGGGGAGGGGGGGATTCCTCTAACTATGGCTACACCTTC; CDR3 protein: CASTTPVWGGGDSSNYGYTF
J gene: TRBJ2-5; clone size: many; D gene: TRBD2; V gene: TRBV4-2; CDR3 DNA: TGTGCCAGCAGCCAAGAACTAGCGGGGGGAGTTGAAGAGACCCAGTACTTC; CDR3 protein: CASSQELAGGVEETQYF
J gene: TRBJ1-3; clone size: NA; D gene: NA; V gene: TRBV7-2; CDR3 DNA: TGTGCCAGCAGCTTAGCGTTGGGGGGTGACACCATATATTTT; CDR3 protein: CASSLALGGDTIYF
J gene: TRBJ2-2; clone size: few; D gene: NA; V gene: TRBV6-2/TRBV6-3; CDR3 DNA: TGTGCCAGCAGCCCCGAGGTCGCGAACACCGGGGAGCTGTTTTTT; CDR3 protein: CASSPEVANTGELFF
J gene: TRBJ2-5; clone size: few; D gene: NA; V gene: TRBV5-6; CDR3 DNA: TGTGCCAGCAGCTTGGCCCTGGGGACCCAGTACTTC; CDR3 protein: CASSLALGTQYF
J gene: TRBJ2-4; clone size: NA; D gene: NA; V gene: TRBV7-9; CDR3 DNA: TGTGCCAGCAGTGCCGTAGAGGGAAACATTCAGTACTTC; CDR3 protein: CASSAVEGNIQYF
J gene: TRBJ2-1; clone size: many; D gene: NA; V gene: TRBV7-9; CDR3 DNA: TGTGCCAGCAGTTTAGGGGGAGAGCAGTTCTTC; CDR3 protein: CASSLGGEQFF
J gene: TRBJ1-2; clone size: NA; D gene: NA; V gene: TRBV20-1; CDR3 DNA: TGCAGTGCTAGTATCCAGACAAACTATGGCTACACCTTC; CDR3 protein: CSASIQTNYGYTF
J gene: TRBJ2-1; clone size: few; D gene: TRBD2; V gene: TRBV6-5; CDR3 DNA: TGTGCCAGCAGTTACTCGATAATAGCGGGGGGTGGGGGCAATGAGCAGTTCTTC; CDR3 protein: CASSYSIIAGGGGNEQFF
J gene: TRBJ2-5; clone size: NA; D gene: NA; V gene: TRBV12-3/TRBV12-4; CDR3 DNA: TGTGCCAGCAGGCCTAACTCCGGGACGTACTGGGAGACCCAGTACTTC; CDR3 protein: CASRPNSGTYWETQYF
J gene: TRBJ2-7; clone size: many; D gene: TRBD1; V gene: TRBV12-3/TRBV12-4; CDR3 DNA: TGTGCCAGCAGTTCCGACAGGGGCAGGTCGTACTTC; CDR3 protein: CASSSDRGRSYF
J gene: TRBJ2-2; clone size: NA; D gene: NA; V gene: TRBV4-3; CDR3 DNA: TGCGCCAGCAGCCCCCCCGGGACGAACACCGGGGAGCTGTTTTTT; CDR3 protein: CASSPPGTNTGELFF
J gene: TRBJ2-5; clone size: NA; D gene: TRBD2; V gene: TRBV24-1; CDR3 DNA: TGTGCCACCAGTGATCCCGGACTAGGAGAGACCCAGTACTTC; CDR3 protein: CATSDPGLGETQYF
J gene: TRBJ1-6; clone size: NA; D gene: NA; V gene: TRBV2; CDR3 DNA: TGTGCCAGGCGTCAGGGTAGAGAAACGCTCAATTCACCCCTCCACTTT; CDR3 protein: CARRQGRETLNSPLHF
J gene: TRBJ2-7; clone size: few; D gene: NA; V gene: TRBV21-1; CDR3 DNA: TGTGCCAGCACCTTTCTGAAGGGGGCCGAAGAGCAGTACTTC; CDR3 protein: CASTFLKGAEEQYF
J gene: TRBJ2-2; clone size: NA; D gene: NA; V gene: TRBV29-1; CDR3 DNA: TGCAGCGGGACGGCCTACGACACCGGGGAGCTGTTTTTT; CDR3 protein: CSGTAYDTGELFF
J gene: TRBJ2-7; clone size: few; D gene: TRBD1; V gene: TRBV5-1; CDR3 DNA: TGCGCCAGCAGCTCCGGGACAGTCGGTTCGCCCGGTAGCGAGCAGTACTTC; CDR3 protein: CASSSGTVGSPGSEQYF
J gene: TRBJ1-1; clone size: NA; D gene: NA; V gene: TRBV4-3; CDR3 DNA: TGCGCCAGCAGCCAAGATCCGGGGTTGTCGGGTGGCACTGAAGCTTTCTTT; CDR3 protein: CASSQDPGLSGGTEAFF
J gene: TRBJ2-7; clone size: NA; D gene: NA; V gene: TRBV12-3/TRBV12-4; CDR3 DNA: TGTGCCAGCAGTTTTGGGGGTCAACCTTACGAGCAGTACTTC; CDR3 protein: CASSFGGQPYEQYF
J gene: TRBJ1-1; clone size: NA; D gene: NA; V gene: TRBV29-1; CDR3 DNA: TGCAGCGTTGAAATGTGGACTGAAGCTTTCTTT; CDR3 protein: CSVEMWTEAFF